Following are 30 T cell receptor beta chains from one sample sequenced in a study of blood T cells in healthy people across ages. The use of a sample-barcoded 5' primer and a J-beta primer mix characterized a second PCR of about 6 to 12 cycles. TCRdb re-called the 5' RACE reads through MiXCR, storing one row per CDR3 protein. This table holds around 900,000 distinct CDR3 sequences, approximately 50% found once. What was sequenced was blood. Receptors originate from a woman aged 55-70 years in good health.

The J gene is TRBJ2-7, the V gene TRBV7-9; 9 bases line up with TRBD1. V lost 5 bases, J lost 5 bases, and 7 bases stayed unmatched. Looked up from germline, CDR1 is SEHNR and CDR2 is FQNEAQ (reference sequence). This CDR3 contains 14 residues. CDR3 DNA sequence: TGTGCCAGCAGCCGTCCCGGGACAGGGAACGAGCAGTACTTC. Residues: CASSRPGTGNEQYF.

DNA of the CDR3: TGCGCCAGCAGCCTTACTAGCGGGAAGTCAGATACGCAGTATTTT. Encoded protein: CASSLTSGKSDTQYF. The chain couples TRBV4-1 to TRBJ2-3; the match to TRBD2 covers 10 bases. Germline CDR1 is MGHRA and CDR2 is YSYEKL. The CDR3 loop spans 15 amino acids. The V and J ends lost 4 bases and 4 bases, in that order; junction bases with no gene match: 5.

This chain uses TRBV6-6 with TRBJ2-7; D may be TRBD2 (6 bases). The V gene's germline CDR1 is MNHNY and CDR2 SVGAGI (reference sequence). The CDR3 is 16 residues long. Trimming cost V 6 bases and J 1 base, with 19 bases left between them. The CDR3: CASSLQGRAGSYEQYF. CDR3 DNA sequence: TGTGCCAGCAGCCTGCAGGGCCGTGCGGGATCCTACGAGCAGTACTTC.

The rearrangement uses TRBV12-3 or TRBV12-4 and TRBJ2-4; 9 bases line up with TRBD1. This CDR3 is 14 amino acids long. The V and J ends lost 4 bases and 9 bases, in that order; junction bases with no gene match: 7. The CDR3 reads CASSSGTGTGIQYF. The CDR3 nucleotides read TGTGCCAGCAGTTCCGGGACAGGGACAGGCATTCAGTACTTC.

This sequence joins TRBV25-1 and TRBJ1-2; TRBD1 matches 10 bases. Per germline, CDR1 MGHDK and CDR2 SYGVNS. This CDR3 is built from 15 residues. Germline trimming cut 6 bases from V and 7 bases from J; bases unmatched to any gene: 11. In DNA, the CDR3 is TGTGCCAGCAGCCCACAAGAGACAGGGGGCGGTGGCTACACCTTC. This codes for CASSPQETGGGGYTF.

The chain carries TRBV11-2 and TRBJ2-7, with D possibly matching TRBD2 (5 bases). Germline values: CDR1 SGHAT, CDR2 FQNNGV. This CDR3 has 14 amino acids. V was shortened by 5 bases and J by 6 bases, with 17 bases between the two germline ends. The CDR3 reads CASSTGLETREQYF. The DNA for the CDR3 is TGTGCCAGCAGCACCGGACTCGAAACCCGCGAGCAGTACTTC.

This chain links TRBV29-1 with TRBJ2-7; 13 positions agree with TRBD2. The J call may be mistaken, given a closer DNA end match to TRBJ2-5. CDR1 is SQVTM, CDR2 ANQGSEA, per germline. This CDR3 has 14 residues. The CDR3 region has the DNA TGCAGCGTTGGGGGGACTAGCGGGACCGAGACCCAGTACTTC. It yields the protein CSVGGTSGTETQYF.

This clonotype has only a few counts. The V call is TRBV20-1, the J call TRBJ2-1; 12 bases are a match to TRBD2. Germline trimming cut 4 bases from V and 6 bases from J; bases unmatched to any gene: 7. The CDR3 sequence is 15 residues long. Germline V gene lookup returns CDR1 DFQATT and CDR2 SNEGSKA (reference sequence). The CDR3 DNA reads TGCAGTGCTAAAATTCTAGCGGGAGGGCCCAATGAGCAGTTCTTC. It yields the protein CSAKILAGGPNEQFF.

This clonotype has ten or more counts. The junction departs from the called germline gene at one end, perhaps through a read error. The genes are TRBV5-1 and TRBJ2-3; weak D call: TRBD1 (5 bases). CDR1 SGHRS and CDR2 YFSETQ come from the germline V gene. The CDR3 is made up of 14 amino acids. The CDR3 DNA is TGTGCCAGCAGCTTAGGGGTCAGCACAGATACGCAGTATTTT. This sequence encodes CASSLGVSTDTQYF.

V usage is TRBV29-1 and J usage is TRBJ2-5, with 7 positions matching TRBD2. Germline V gene sequence: CDR1 SQVTM, CDR2 ANQGSEA. This CDR3 has 14 residues. The trim removed 6 bases at V and 0 bases at J, leaving 7 bases unmatched. In DNA form, the CDR3 reads TGCAGCGTCCCCTTGGGGGGGTACCAAGAGACCCAGTACTTC. Protein product: CSVPLGGYQETQYF.

This clonotype was seen more than once but under ten times. The chain combines TRBV7-7 with TRBJ2-3; D is ambiguous. CDR3 length: 14 residues. Trimming left V 2 bases short and J 2 bases short, with 8 bases between. In germline, CDR1 is SSHAT, CDR2 FNYEAQ (reference sequence). CDR3 residues: CASSLSETTDTQYF. CDR3 DNA sequence: TGTGCCAGCAGCTTAAGCGAAACCACAGATACGCAGTATTTT.

This rearrangement joins TRBV24-1 to TRBJ1-1, with D perhaps matching TRBD1 (5 bases). V lost 2 bases, J lost 10 bases, and 10 bases lay in between. The CDR3 is 12 residues long. CDR1 KGHDR and CDR2 SFDVKD come from the germline V gene. The DNA for the CDR3 is TGTGCCACCAGTGATTCTCGACAGAGAGCTTTCTTT. This gives the protein CATSDSRQRAFF.

There are a few counts of this clonotype. The rearrangement uses TRBV12-3 or TRBV12-4 and TRBJ1-5, with 8 nucleotides matching TRBD1. CDR3 size: 16 residues. Losses at the gene ends were 5 bases for V and 3 bases for J; bases not matched to a gene: 9. CDR3 amino acids: CASSASTGVHNQPQHF. The DNA for the CDR3 is TGTGCCAGCAGTGCCTCGACAGGGGTTCACAATCAGCCCCAGCATTTT.

The chain carries TRBV20-1 and TRBJ2-3; 8 bases line up with TRBD1. V trimming: 5 bases; J trimming: 4 bases; junction bases outside the gene matches: 5. This CDR3 has 13 amino acids. Germline-derived CDR1 and CDR2 are DFQATT and SNEGSKA (reference sequence). CDR3 amino acids: CSAETGEADTQYF. For the CDR3, the DNA is TGCAGTGCTGAGACAGGGGAGGCAGATACGCAGTATTTT.

This chain joins TRBV20-1 and TRBJ2-4; possible D gene TRBD1, 6 bases. The germline V gene has CDR1 DFQATT and CDR2 SNEGSKA (reference sequence). V lost 5 bases and J lost 13, with 27 bases in between. CDR3 length: 15 amino acids. This chain's CDR3 is CSAPDPGTPRMEQYF. CDR3 nucleotides: TGCAGTGCTCCCGACCCCGGGACACCCAGAATGGAGCAGTACTTC.

The chain carries TRBV6-5 and TRBJ2-7; TRBD1 is a possible D gene (6 bases). The CDR3 spans 14 residues. Looked up from germline, CDR1 is MNHEY and CDR2 is SVGAGI. The V and J ends lost 2 bases and 0 bases respectively, with 8 bases between them. This CDR3 reads CASSYGDNSYEQYF. The CDR3 DNA reads as TGTGCCAGCAGTTACGGGGACAACTCCTACGAGCAGTACTTC.

The gene calls are TRBV28 and TRBJ2-7; no firm D call. Germline V gene lookup returns CDR1 MDHEN and CDR2 SYDVKM. The CDR3 has 14 amino acids. V lost 7 bases, J lost 0 bases, and 13 bases lay in between. For the CDR3, the DNA is TGTGCCAGCATTGGGTCAGTACCCTCCTACGAGCAGTACTTC. It specifies CASIGSVPSYEQYF. The full variable domain, rest sourced from reference TRBV28 and TRBJ2-7, is DVKVTQSSRYLVKRTGEKVFLECVQDMDHENMFWYRQDPGLGLRLIYFSYDVKMKEKGDIPEGYSVSREKKERFSLILESASTNQTSMYLCASIGSVPSYEQYFGPGTRLTVT.

This clonotype was counted only a few times. Here the CDR3 reads CATSRDLAGLNEQFF. CDR3 sequence (DNA): TGTGCCACCAGCAGAGATTTAGCGGGACTTAATGAGCAGTTCTTC. The V call is TRBV15, the J call TRBJ2-1; 8 nucleotides line up with TRBD2. The V and J ends lost 0 bases and 7 bases, in that order; junction bases with no gene match: 5. Germline V gene data show CDR1 as LNHNV and CDR2 as YYDKDF (reference sequence). There are 15 residues in the CDR3.

This clonotype was picked up a small number of times. J is TRBJ2-3 and V is TRBV5-5; D remains unclear. The CDR3 has 16 residues. Germline values: CDR1 SGHKS, CDR2 YYEKEE (reference sequence). The V gene lost 0 bases and the J gene lost 0 bases, with 11 bases spanning the gap. The CDR3 sequence: CASSLVQLSSTDTQYF. CDR3 DNA: TGTGCCAGCAGCTTGGTTCAACTCTCTAGCACAGATACGCAGTATTTT.

As DNA, the CDR3 is TGTGCCCGAAGTCGTAGGTTCTATGGCTACACCTTC. As protein: CARSRRFYGYTF. The V gene is TRBV30, the J gene TRBJ1-2; D is uncertain. The CDR3 length is 12 residues. The germline gives CDR1 GTSNPN, CDR2 SVGIG (reference sequence). V lost 8 bases to trimming and J lost 4 bases, with 14 bases between them.

This clonotype appeared a single time. This chain uses TRBV7-2 with TRBJ1-5, with D perhaps TRBD1 (5 bases). The ends were cut back, 6 bases at V and 2 bases at J, with 14 bases in the middle. Per the germline V gene, CDR1 is SGHTA and CDR2 is FQGNSA. This CDR3 region has 15 residues. The CDR3 sequence is CASRSQGGGNQPQHF. The CDR3 DNA sequence: TGTGCCAGCAGGTCCCAGGGAGGGGGCAATCAGCCCCAGCATTTT.

The V call is TRBV28, the J call TRBJ2-7; D not resolved. The CDR3 has 13 amino acids. The V gene lost 3 bases and the J gene lost 6 bases, with 12 bases spanning the gap. Germline V gives CDR1 MDHEN, CDR2 SYDVKM. CDR3 in amino acids: CASSFRIAREQYF. The CDR3 nucleotides read TGTGCCAGCAGTTTCCGTATAGCCCGCGAGCAGTACTTC.

CDR3 nucleotide sequence: TGTGCCAGCAGCGTAAGAATCTACGAGCAGTACTTC. It specifies CASSVRIYEQYF. The V gene is TRBV7-2, the J gene TRBJ2-7, with D uncertain. Germline V gene lookup returns CDR1 SGHTA and CDR2 FQGNSA. The CDR3 covers 12 residues. V was shortened by 5 bases and J by 3 bases, with 8 bases between the two germline ends.

This sequence joins TRBV7-2 and TRBJ2-3, with 9 nucleotides matching TRBD2. The length of the CDR3 is 15 residues. Germline loops: CDR1 SGHTA, CDR2 FQGNSA. Trimming took 5 bases from V and 3 from J; bases not matched to a gene: 6. This chain's CDR3 is CASSSSGRMTDTQYF. As DNA, the CDR3 is TGTGCCAGCAGCAGTAGCGGGAGAATGACAGATACGCAGTATTTT. Filled out from reference TRBV7-2 and TRBJ2-3, the complete variable domain reads GAGVSQSPSNKVTEKGKDVELRCDPISGHTALYWYRQSLGQGLEFLIYFQGNSAPDKSGLPSDRFSAERTGGSVSTLTIQRTQQEDSAVYLCASSSSGRMTDTQYFGPGTRLTVL.

The chain has TRBV27 and TRBJ2-5; 8 positions match TRBD2. V was pared by 6 bases and J by 4 bases, with 10 bases of the junction left unmatched. Germline loops: CDR1 MNHEY, CDR2 SMNVEV (reference sequence). The CDR3 extends over 15 amino acids. Written as DNA, the CDR3 is TGTGCCAGCAGAGAGAGCGGGAGATCCAGAGAGACCCAGTACTTC. It yields the protein CASRESGRSRETQYF.

CDR3 in DNA: TGTGCCACCAGTGAACCAAGGAGGGCCGGAGTAGATACGCAGTATTTT. This encodes CATSEPRRAGVDTQYF. The rearrangement links TRBV24-1 to TRBJ2-3, with D tentatively TRBD2 (6 bases). Germline CDR1 is KGHDR and CDR2 is SFDVKD. V lost 4 bases and J 5 bases, leaving 18 bases between the germline ends. The CDR3 is 16 residues long.

V is TRBV4-3 and J is TRBJ1-2, with 9 bases lining up with TRBD1. CDR1 and CDR2 from the germline V gene are LGHNA and YSLEER. Trimming took 5 bases from V and 8 from J; bases not matched to a gene: 9. The CDR3 is 14 amino acids. The CDR3 coding sequence is TGCGCCAGCAGCTTGGGACAGGGAAGCGGCGGCTACACCTTC. It translates to CASSLGQGSGGYTF.

V gene TRBV19 combines with J gene TRBJ2-7; D gene uncertain. Germline CDR1 is LNHDA and CDR2 is SQIVND (reference sequence). V was clipped by 1 base and J by 0 bases, with 4 bases between them. The CDR3 length is 13 residues. Written as DNA, the CDR3 is TGTGCCAGTAGTATAGTGGCCTCCTACGAGCAGTACTTC. Residues: CASSIVASYEQYF.

The rearrangement links TRBV27 to TRBJ2-3; D ambiguous. The germline CDR1 and CDR2 sequences are MNHEY and SMNVEV (reference sequence). With 5 bases removed from V and 6 bases from J, the gap between germline ends came to 12 bases. The CDR3 totals 13 residues. CDR3 sequence reads: CASSTQPWDTQYF. CDR3 coding DNA: TGTGCCAGCAGTACCCAGCCATGGGATACGCAGTATTTT.

This clonotype was seen repeatedly, ten times or more. The V call is TRBV7-8, the J call TRBJ2-3, with 9 bases identical to TRBD2. With 6 bases clipped from V and 5 bases from J, the junction kept 9 bases outside the gene matches. This CDR3 has 15 residues. Germline V gene data show CDR1 as SGHVS and CDR2 as FQNEAQ. Here the CDR3 reads CASRVGLAGGDTQYF. The CDR3 nucleotides read TGTGCCAGCAGAGTGGGACTAGCTGGGGGAGATACGCAGTATTTT. The variable domain in full, completed from reference TRBV7-8 and TRBJ2-3, reads GAGVSQSPRYKVAKRGQDVALRCDPISGHVSLFWYQQALGQGPEFLTYFQNEAQLDKSGLPSDRFFAERPEGSVSTLKIQRTQQEDSAVYLCASRVGLAGGDTQYFGPGTRLTVL.